What follows are 26 T cell receptor beta chains derived from one specimen sequenced in a study of blood T cell repertoires in COVID-19. TCRdb's table, derived via immunoSEQ multiplex PCR, lists solely in-frame clones and lacks some. The sample includes approximately 110,000 clones, 69% of them seen just once. Input material: peripheral blood. These receptors were obtained from a man at least 80 years old with acute or convalescent COVID-19.

CDR3 region: CASSLQGFGQPQHF. Here the CDR3 DNA reads TGTGCCAGCAGCCTTCAGGGATTCGGACAGCCCCAGCATTTT. V usage is TRBV3-1 (or the pseudogene TRBV3-2) and J usage is TRBJ1-5, with D maybe TRBD1 (5 bases). CDR3 length: 14 amino acids. Germline CDR1 is LGHDT and CDR2 is YNNKEL (reference sequence). The ends were cut back, 4 bases at V and 7 bases at J, with 14 bases in the middle.

This chain links TRBV19 with TRBJ2-3; 7 bases line up with TRBD2. The V and J ends lost 1 base and 5 bases, in that order; junction bases with no gene match: 3. Germline values: CDR1 LNHDA, CDR2 SQIVND (reference sequence). This CDR3 has 14 amino acids. CDR3 protein: CASSIGGSQDTQYF. CDR3 DNA: TGTGCCAGTAGTATAGGCGGGAGCCAAGATACGCAGTATTTT.

The V gene is TRBV7-2, the J gene TRBJ2-4, with TRBD2 as a possible D gene (6 bases). V dropped 5 bases and J dropped 9 bases, with 14 bases sitting between them. The CDR3 consists of 13 residues. The germline gives CDR1 SGHTA, CDR2 FQGNSA. CDR3 sequence reads: CASSLSRGGIQYF. The CDR3 nucleotides are TGTGCCAGCAGCCTCTCAAGGGGAGGCATTCAGTACTTC.

V usage is TRBV19 and J usage is TRBJ2-3; the match to TRBD1 covers 7 bases. Losses at the gene ends were 3 bases for V and 7 bases for J; bases not matched to a gene: 7. The length of the CDR3 is 14 residues. CDR1 and CDR2 (germline): LNHDA, SQIVND (reference sequence). In DNA form, the CDR3 reads TGTGCCAGTAGTATGAGGGGGCCCTTAAATACGCAGTATTTT. The encoded protein is CASSMRGPLNTQYF.

This chain joins TRBV24-1 and TRBJ1-5; D perhaps matches TRBD1 (6 bases). The germline V gene has CDR1 KGHDR and CDR2 SFDVKD. CDR3 length: 15 amino acids. The V end lost 3 bases, the J end lost 6 bases, and 14 bases lay between the germline ends. The DNA of the CDR3 is TGTGCCACCAGTGATCCAGGGGATTACGGTCAGCCCCAGCATTTT. It translates to CATSDPGDYGQPQHF.

The rearrangement links TRBV5-1 to TRBJ2-3; TRBD1 agrees at 7 bases. There are 12 residues in the CDR3. CDR1 SGHRS and CDR2 YFSETQ come from the germline V gene. V was clipped by 8 bases and J by 5 bases; unmatched bases: 5. The CDR3 coding sequence is TGCGCCAGTTCACGGGACAGAGATACGCAGTATTTT. It codes for CASSRDRDTQYF.

A few counts support this clone. The chain carries TRBV7-8 and TRBJ2-7; 9 bases match TRBD2. Germline CDR1 reads SGHVS; CDR2 reads FQNEAQ. The CDR3 extends over 19 amino acids. V gave up 4 bases and J gave up 2 bases; unmatched junction bases: 18. CDR3 nucleotides: TGTGCCAGCAGCTCAGACGCCTCCTCTAGGGCGGGAGGGACCTACGAGCAGTACTTC. Its protein product is CASSSDASSRAGGTYEQYF.

The V call is TRBV24-1, the J call TRBJ2-3; 7 nucleotides agree with TRBD1. Per germline, CDR1 KGHDR and CDR2 SFDVKD. CDR3 length: 13 amino acids. The trim removed 8 bases at V and 1 base at J, leaving 2 bases unmatched. CDR3 sequence (DNA): TGTGCCACCACTGGACAGGGCACAGATACGCAGTATTTT. Encoded protein: CATTGQGTDTQYF.

The chain joins TRBV7-9 to TRBJ2-5; no firm D call. Germline CDR1 is SEHNR and CDR2 is FQNEAQ (reference sequence). The germline V and J ends were trimmed by 0 bases and 3 bases, with 5 bases remaining between them. CDR3 length: 13 residues. CDR3 protein: CASSLAPEETQYF. The DNA of the CDR3 is TGTGCCAGCAGCTTAGCACCAGAAGAGACCCAGTACTTC.

The CDR3 spells CAWSGQGYQPQHF. CDR3 sequence (DNA): TGTGCCTGGAGTGGACAGGGATATCAGCCCCAGCATTTT. This sequence joins TRBV30 and TRBJ1-5, with 7 bases that match TRBD1. The CDR3 totals 13 residues. V shed 1 base, J shed 5 bases, and the junction held 2 bases outside the gene matches. Germline V CDR1 and CDR2: GTSNPN, SVGIG (reference sequence).

The rearrangement links TRBV27 to TRBJ2-3; D ambiguous. In germline, CDR1 is MNHEY, CDR2 SMNVEV (reference sequence). Trimming pared 4 bases from V and 4 bases from J, leaving 9 bases between. The CDR3 extends over 13 amino acids. Here the CDR3 DNA reads TGTGCCAGCAGTTGGCGGCGGTCAGATACGCAGTATTTT. Encoded protein: CASSWRRSDTQYF.

This clone has more than one count but fewer than ten. The CDR3 spells CASSPRGSYEQYF. The CDR3 DNA follows: TGTGCCAGCAGCCCCCGGGGGAGCTACGAGCAGTACTTC. The chain recombines TRBV11-3 with TRBJ2-7, with D possibly matching TRBD2 (6 bases). The CDR3 is 13 residues long. Trimming removed 5 bases from V and 3 bases from J, with 11 bases in between. Per germline, CDR1 SGHNT and CDR2 YENEEA.

The rearrangement links TRBV19 to TRBJ2-5, with TRBD1 matching over 8 bases. This CDR3 has 14 amino acids. Germline CDR1 is LNHDA and CDR2 is SQIVND (reference sequence). Trimming removed 5 bases from V and 4 bases from J; junction bases left unmatched: 6. CDR3: CASSPRDRPETQYF. The DNA for the CDR3 is TGTGCCAGTAGTCCTCGGGACAGGCCAGAGACCCAGTACTTC.

This clone turned up a few times. The chain employs TRBV6-6 and TRBJ1-4; maybe TRBD1 (5 bases). V gave up 8 bases and J gave up 3 bases, with 10 bases separating them. The CDR3 runs to 13 residues. Germline V gives CDR1 MNHNY, CDR2 SVGAGI (reference sequence). CDR3 coding DNA: TGTGCCAGCCAGGGCACCTCTAATGAAAAACTGTTTTTT. This sequence encodes CASQGTSNEKLFF.

V usage is TRBV24-1 and J usage is TRBJ2-1, with 12 bases matching TRBD2. The J segment lost 7 bases and the V segment lost 4 bases, leaving 7 bases of the junction unmatched. This CDR3 region has 16 residues. In germline, CDR1 is KGHDR, CDR2 SFDVKD. CDR3 nucleotides: TGTGCCACCAGTGACCGAACTAGCGGGAGGTTTAATGAGCAGTTCTTC. Protein: CATSDRTSGRFNEQFF.

The rearrangement joins TRBV7-2 to TRBJ2-3; 9 positions agree with TRBD1. The CDR3 is 15 amino acids. Germline CDR1 reads SGHTA; CDR2 reads FQGNSA. V gave up 4 bases and J gave up 3 bases; unmatched junction bases: 5. Written as DNA, the CDR3 is TGTGCCAGCAGCTCTGGGACAGGGCGGACAGATACGCAGTATTTT. Amino acid sequence: CASSSGTGRTDTQYF.

This chain uses TRBV20-1 with TRBJ2-3, with 10 bases aligning to TRBD2. Germline V gives CDR1 DFQATT, CDR2 SNEGSKA (reference sequence). J gave up 2 bases and V 3 bases, and 5 bases lay outside the gene matches. The CDR3 sequence is 15 residues long. CDR3 in amino acids: CSASQLAGATDTQYF. The CDR3 region has the DNA TGCAGTGCTAGTCAGCTAGCGGGAGCCACAGATACGCAGTATTTT.

V gene TRBV7-9 combines with J gene TRBJ1-6; 7 bases line up with TRBD1. V dropped 4 bases and J dropped 8; count of bases not matched to a gene: 8. Germline assignment: CDR1 SEHNR and CDR2 FQNEAQ (reference sequence). This CDR3 region has 15 residues. The CDR3 is CASSSLTGPYSPLHF. The CDR3 DNA sequence: TGTGCCAGCAGCTCTTTGACAGGGCCCTATTCACCCCTCCACTTT.

In this sample, this clone turned up a few times. The J gene is TRBJ2-3, the V gene TRBV9; tentatively, D is TRBD1 (6 bases). The V and J ends lost 4 bases and 9 bases respectively, with 15 bases between them. This CDR3 contains 13 residues. Germline CDR1 and CDR2: SGDLS and YYNGEE. The CDR3 sequence: CASSLPGVETQYF. The DNA of the CDR3 is TGTGCCAGCAGCCTACCAGGGGTTGAGACGCAGTATTTT.

In its sample, this clone was seen a few times. The V and J genes are TRBV7-2 and TRBJ2-3, with 11 bases that match TRBD2. CDR3 size: 16 residues. The V gene's germline CDR1 is SGHTA and CDR2 FQGNSA. Trimming at V came to 4 bases and at J to 4 bases, leaving 7 bases not matched to a gene. CDR3 nucleotide sequence: TGTGCCAGCAGCTCCCGGACTAGCGGGTCCGCAGATACGCAGTATTTT. Its protein product is CASSSRTSGSADTQYF.

This chain connects TRBV12-3 or TRBV12-4 to TRBJ2-1; 9 nucleotides align to TRBD1. This CDR3 has 13 residues. V was pared by 6 bases and J by 9 bases, with 6 bases of the junction left unmatched. This chain's CDR3 is CASRRQGVSEQFF. CDR3 bases: TGTGCCAGCAGAAGACAGGGGGTATCTGAGCAGTTCTTC.

V gene TRBV6-1 combines with J gene TRBJ2-1, with TRBD1 identical over 7 bases. CDR3 length equals 17 residues. CDR1 and CDR2 from the germline V gene are MNHNS and SASEGT. After removal of 2 bases from V and 3 bases from J, the junction contained 10 bases not matched to a gene. CDR3 loop: CASSEYFSAGGYNEQFF. In DNA, the CDR3 is TGTGCCAGCAGTGAATATTTTTCGGCAGGGGGCTACAATGAGCAGTTCTTC.

V is TRBV28 and J is TRBJ2-1; D perhaps matches TRBD2 (5 bases). The CDR3 is 13 amino acids. Germline CDR1 MDHEN, CDR2 SYDVKM. Between the trimmed V and J ends, which lost 10 bases and 4 bases, there was a span of 14 bases. The CDR3 protein is CAIGDPNYNEQFF. DNA of the CDR3: TGTGCCATCGGGGATCCAAATTACAATGAGCAGTTCTTC.

As to this clone: The sample has other DNA sequences that encode this CDR3 too. The gene calls are TRBV7-2 and TRBJ1-6, with 8 nucleotides matching TRBD1. Germline CDR1 SGHTA, CDR2 FQGNSA. The CDR3 extends over 15 amino acids. J gave up 7 bases and V 1 base, and 3 bases lay outside the gene matches. This CDR3 reads CASSLDRGKNSPLHF. In DNA form, the CDR3 reads TGTGCCAGCAGCTTAGACAGGGGGAAGAATTCACCCCTCCACTTT. Full variable domain (missing parts from reference TRBV7-2 and TRBJ1-6): GAGVSQSPSNKVTEKGKDVELRCDPISGHTALYWYRQSLGQGLEFLIYFQGNSAPDKSGLPSDRFSAERTGGSVSTLTIQRTQQEDSAVYLCASSLDRGKNSPLHFGNGTRLTVT.

The chain couples TRBV7-2 to TRBJ1-2; D ambiguous. The CDR3 has 11 residues. Trimming took 6 bases from V and 5 from J, leaving 7 bases between them. Germline values: CDR1 SGHTA, CDR2 FQGNSA. CDR3 residues: CASRDSYGYTF. CDR3 sequence (DNA): TGTGCCAGCAGGGACTCGTATGGCTACACCTTC.

This clone occurred once. The chain recombines TRBV9 with TRBJ1-6; 8 nucleotides agree with TRBD1. This CDR3 has 16 amino acids. The germline CDR1 and CDR2 sequences are SGDLS and YYNGEE. Unmatched junction bases numbered 12, after V lost 7 bases and J lost 6 bases. The DNA of the CDR3 is TGTGCCAGCTCCGGACAGGGAGGTCGTGCTAATTCACCCCTCCACTTT. Amino acids: CASSGQGGRANSPLHF.